A single sample is the source of the 4 T cell receptor beta chains below, sequenced in a study of blood T cell repertoires in COVID-19. Profiling relied on immunoSEQ multiplex PCR, and the TCRdb table lists in-frame clones only, not all of them. The sample consists of approximately 180,000 clones, 75% to 90% of them appearing once. The sample taken for sequencing was peripheral blood. All receptors come from a woman between 40 and 55 years old with COVID-19, enrolled during active disease.

The V call is TRBV7-9, the J call TRBJ1-4, with unresolved D. The CDR3 spans 17 residues. Trimming took 1 base from V and 5 from J, leaving 17 bases between them. Looked up from germline, CDR1 is SEHNR and CDR2 is FQNEAQ (reference sequence). The CDR3 sequence is CASSLVSFRGGNEKLFF. The CDR3 DNA sequence: TGTGCCAGCAGCTTAGTATCATTTCGGGGAGGGAATGAAAAACTGTTTTTT.

The rearrangement joins TRBV7-5 to TRBJ2-1; the DNA was not used to check the table's D call, TRBD1. TRBV7-5 is recorded as a pseudogene. This CDR3 comprises 16 residues. CDR3 sequence reads: CVRSLVSTDHLSEQFF. DNA of the CDR3: TGTGTCAGAAGCTTAGTTTCGACAGACCACCTTTCCGAGCAGTTCTTC.

The chain joins TRBV18 to TRBJ1-2; 9 nucleotides align to TRBD1. The V segment lost 5 bases and the J segment 4 bases; nucleotides outside the gene matches: 8. Germline V gene sequence: CDR1 KGHSH, CDR2 LQKENI. This CDR3 contains 15 residues. CDR3 in amino acids: CASSSASDRGYGYTF. CDR3 nucleotides: TGTGCCAGCTCATCTGCCTCGGACAGGGGCTATGGCTACACCTTC.

The chain couples TRBV7-6 to TRBJ2-7, with TRBD1 as a possible D gene (6 bases). The germline V gene has CDR1 SGHVS and CDR2 FNYEAQ. The CDR3 has 12 residues. Trimming took 5 bases from V and 6 from J, leaving 11 bases between them. The CDR3: CASSLQGGEQYF. Here the CDR3 DNA reads TGTGCCAGCAGCCTACAGGGCGGCGAGCAGTACTTC.